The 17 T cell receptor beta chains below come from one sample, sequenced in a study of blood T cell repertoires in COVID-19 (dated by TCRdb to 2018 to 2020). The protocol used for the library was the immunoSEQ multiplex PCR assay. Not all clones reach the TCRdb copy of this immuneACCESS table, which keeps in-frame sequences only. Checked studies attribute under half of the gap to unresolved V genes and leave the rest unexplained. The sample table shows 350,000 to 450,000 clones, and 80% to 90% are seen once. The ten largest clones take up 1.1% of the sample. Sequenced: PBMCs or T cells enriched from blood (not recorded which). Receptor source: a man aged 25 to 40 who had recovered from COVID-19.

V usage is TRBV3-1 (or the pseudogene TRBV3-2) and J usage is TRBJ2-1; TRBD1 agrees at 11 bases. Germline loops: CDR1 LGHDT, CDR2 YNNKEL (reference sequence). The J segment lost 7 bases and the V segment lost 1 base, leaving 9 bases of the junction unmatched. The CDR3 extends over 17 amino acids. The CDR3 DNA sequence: TGTGCCAGCAGCCAAGGTTTAGGACAGGGGGCTTTGAATGAGCAGTTCTTC. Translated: CASSQGLGQGALNEQFF.

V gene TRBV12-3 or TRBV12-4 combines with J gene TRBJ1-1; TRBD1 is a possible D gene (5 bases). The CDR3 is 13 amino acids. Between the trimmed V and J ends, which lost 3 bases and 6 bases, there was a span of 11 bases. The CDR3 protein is CASSFRGRSEAFF. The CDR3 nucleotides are TGTGCCAGCAGTTTTAGGGGCAGGTCTGAAGCTTTCTTT.

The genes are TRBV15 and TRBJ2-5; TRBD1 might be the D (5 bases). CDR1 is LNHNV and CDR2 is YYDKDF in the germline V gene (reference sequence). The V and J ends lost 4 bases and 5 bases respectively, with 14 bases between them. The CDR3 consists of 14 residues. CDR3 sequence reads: CATSNAGNSETQYF. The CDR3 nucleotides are TGTGCCACCAGCAATGCAGGGAACTCGGAGACCCAGTACTTC.

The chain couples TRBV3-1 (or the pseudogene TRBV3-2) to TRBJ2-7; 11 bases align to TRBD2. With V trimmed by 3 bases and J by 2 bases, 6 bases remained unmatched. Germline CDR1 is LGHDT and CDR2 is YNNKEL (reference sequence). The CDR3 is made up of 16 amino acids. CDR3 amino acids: CASSQPTSGDPYEQYF. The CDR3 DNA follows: TGTGCCAGCAGCCAGCCGACTAGCGGGGACCCCTACGAGCAGTACTTC.

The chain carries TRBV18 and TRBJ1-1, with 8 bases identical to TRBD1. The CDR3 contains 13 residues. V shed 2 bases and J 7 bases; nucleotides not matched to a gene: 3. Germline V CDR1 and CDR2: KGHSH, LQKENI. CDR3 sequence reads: CASSPKDRVEAFF. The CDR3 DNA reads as TGTGCCAGCTCACCAAAGGACAGGGTTGAAGCTTTCTTT.

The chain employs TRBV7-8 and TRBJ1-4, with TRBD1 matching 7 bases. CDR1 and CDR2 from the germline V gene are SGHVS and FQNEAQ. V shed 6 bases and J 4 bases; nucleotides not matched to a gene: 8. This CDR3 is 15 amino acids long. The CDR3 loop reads CASRGTGTVNEKLFF. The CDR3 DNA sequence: TGTGCCAGCAGGGGAACCGGGACAGTTAATGAAAAACTGTTTTTT.

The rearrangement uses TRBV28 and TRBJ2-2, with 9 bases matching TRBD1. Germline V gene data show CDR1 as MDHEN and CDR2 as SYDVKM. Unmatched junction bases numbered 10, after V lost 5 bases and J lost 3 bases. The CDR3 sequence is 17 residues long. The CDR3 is CASSPPAGTGYTGELFF. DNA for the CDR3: TGTGCCAGCAGTCCCCCTGCCGGGACAGGGTACACCGGGGAGCTGTTTTTT.

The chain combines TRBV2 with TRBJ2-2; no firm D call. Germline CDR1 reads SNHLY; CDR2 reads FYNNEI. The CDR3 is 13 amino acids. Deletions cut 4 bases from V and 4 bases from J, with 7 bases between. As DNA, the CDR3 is TGTGCCAGCAGTGGAAAGCTCACCGGGGAGCTGTTTTTT. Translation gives CASSGKLTGELFF.

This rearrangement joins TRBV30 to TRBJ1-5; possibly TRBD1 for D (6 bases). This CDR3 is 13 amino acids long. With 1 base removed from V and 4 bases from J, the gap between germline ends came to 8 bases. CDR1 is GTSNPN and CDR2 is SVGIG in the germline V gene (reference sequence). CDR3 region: CAWSAGQNQPQHF. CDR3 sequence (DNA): TGTGCCTGGAGTGCGGGACAAAATCAGCCCCAGCATTTT.

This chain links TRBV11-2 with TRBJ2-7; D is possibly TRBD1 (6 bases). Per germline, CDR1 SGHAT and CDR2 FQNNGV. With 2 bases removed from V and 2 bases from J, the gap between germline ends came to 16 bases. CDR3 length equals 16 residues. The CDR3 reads CASSLPSRGYPYEQYF. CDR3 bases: TGTGCCAGCAGCTTACCATCCAGGGGCTACCCCTACGAGCAGTACTTC.

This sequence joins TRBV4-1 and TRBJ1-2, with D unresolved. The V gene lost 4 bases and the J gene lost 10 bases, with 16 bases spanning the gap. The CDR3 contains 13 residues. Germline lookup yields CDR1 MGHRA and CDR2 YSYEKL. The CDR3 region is CASSPLLKGVYTF. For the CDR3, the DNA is TGCGCCAGCAGCCCCCTCCTGAAGGGAGTCTACACCTTC.

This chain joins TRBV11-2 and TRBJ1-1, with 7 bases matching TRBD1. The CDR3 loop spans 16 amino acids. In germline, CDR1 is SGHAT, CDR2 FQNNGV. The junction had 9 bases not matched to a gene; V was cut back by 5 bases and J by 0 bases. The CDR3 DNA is TGTGCCAGCAGCCCTGTGGGACAGAGTTTGAACACTGAAGCTTTCTTT. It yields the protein CASSPVGQSLNTEAFF.

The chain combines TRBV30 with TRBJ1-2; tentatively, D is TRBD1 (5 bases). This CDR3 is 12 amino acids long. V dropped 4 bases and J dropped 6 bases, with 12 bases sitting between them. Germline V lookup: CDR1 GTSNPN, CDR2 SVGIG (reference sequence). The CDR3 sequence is CAWKQGLDGYTF. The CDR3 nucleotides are TGTGCCTGGAAGCAGGGACTGGATGGCTACACCTTC.

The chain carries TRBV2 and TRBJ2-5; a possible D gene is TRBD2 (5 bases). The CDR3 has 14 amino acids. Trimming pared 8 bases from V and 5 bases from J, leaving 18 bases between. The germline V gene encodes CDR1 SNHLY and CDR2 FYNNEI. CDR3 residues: CASFSTRGWETQYF. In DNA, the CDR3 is TGTGCCAGCTTCTCGACCCGAGGGTGGGAGACCCAGTACTTC. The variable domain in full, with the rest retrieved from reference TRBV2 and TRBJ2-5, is EPEVTQTPSHQVTQMGQEVILRCVPISNHLYFYWYRQILGQKVEFLVSFYNNEISEKSEIFDDQFSVERPDGSNFTLKIRSTKLEDSAMYFCASFSTRGWETQYFGPGTRLLVL.

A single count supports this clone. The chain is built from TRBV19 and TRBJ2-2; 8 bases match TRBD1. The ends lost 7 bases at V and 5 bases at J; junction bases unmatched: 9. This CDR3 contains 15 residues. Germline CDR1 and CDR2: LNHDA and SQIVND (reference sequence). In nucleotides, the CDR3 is TGTGCCAGTACCACCCAGGGGGCGCGAACCGGGGAGCTGTTTTTT. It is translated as CASTTQGARTGELFF.

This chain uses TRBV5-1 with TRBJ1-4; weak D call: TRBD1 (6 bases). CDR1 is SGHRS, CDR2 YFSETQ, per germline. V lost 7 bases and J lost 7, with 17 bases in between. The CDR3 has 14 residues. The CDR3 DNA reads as TGCGCCAGCCGTCCGTGGGGGCAGGGTGAAAAACTGTTTTTT. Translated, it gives CASRPWGQGEKLFF.

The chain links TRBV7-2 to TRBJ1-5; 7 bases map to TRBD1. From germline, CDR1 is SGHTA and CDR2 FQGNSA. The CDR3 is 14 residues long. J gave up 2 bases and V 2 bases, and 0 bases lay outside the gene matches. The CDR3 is CASSLQGGNQPQHF. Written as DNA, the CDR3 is TGTGCCAGCAGCTTACAGGGGGGCAATCAGCCCCAGCATTTT.